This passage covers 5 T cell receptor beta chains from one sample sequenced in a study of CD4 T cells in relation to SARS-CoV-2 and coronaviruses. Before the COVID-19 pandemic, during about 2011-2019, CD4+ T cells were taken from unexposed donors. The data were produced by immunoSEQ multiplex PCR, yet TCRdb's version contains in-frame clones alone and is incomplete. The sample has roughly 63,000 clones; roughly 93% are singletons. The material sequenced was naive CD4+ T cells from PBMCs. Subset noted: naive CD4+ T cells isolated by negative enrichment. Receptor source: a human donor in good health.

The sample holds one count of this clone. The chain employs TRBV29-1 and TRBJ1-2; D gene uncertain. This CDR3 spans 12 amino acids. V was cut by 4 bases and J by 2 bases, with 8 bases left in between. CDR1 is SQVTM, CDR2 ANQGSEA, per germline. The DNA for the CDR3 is TGCAGCGTTGTCTTCGGGAACTATGGCTACACCTTC. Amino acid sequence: CSVVFGNYGYTF.

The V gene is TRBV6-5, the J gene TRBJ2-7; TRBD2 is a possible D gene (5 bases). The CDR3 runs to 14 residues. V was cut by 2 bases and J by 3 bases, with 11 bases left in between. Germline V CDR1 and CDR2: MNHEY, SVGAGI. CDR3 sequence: CASSYRESFYEQYF. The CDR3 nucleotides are TGTGCCAGCAGTTACAGGGAGTCCTTCTACGAGCAGTACTTC.

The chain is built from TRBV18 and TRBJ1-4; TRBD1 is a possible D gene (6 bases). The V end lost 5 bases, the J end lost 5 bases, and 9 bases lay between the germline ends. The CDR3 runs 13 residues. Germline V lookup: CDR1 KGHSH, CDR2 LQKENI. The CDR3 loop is CASSSGQNEKLFF. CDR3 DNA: TGTGCCAGCTCATCCGGACAGAATGAAAAACTGTTTTTT. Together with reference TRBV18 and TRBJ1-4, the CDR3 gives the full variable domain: NAGVMQNPRHLVRRRGQEARLRCSPMKGHSHVYWYRQLPEEGLKFMVYLQKENIIDESGMPKERFSAEFPKEGPSILRIQQVVRGDSAAYFCASSSGQNEKLFFGSGTQLSVL.

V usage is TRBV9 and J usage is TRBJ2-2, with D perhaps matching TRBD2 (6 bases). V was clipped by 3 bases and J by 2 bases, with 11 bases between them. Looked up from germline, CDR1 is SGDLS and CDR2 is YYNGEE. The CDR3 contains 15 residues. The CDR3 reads CASSGRGANTGELFF. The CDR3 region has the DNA TGTGCCAGCAGCGGGCGGGGAGCCAACACCGGGGAGCTGTTTTTT.

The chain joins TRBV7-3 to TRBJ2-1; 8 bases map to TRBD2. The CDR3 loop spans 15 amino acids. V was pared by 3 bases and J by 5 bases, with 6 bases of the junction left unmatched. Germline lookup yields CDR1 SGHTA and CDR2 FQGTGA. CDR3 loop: CASSFGSGKNNEQFF. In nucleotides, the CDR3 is TGTGCCAGCAGCTTTGGTAGCGGGAAAAACAATGAGCAGTTCTTC.